This T cell receptor beta chain was sequenced in a study of graft-versus-host responses after intestinal transplantation. Findings of the study overall: Graft-donor T cell macrochimerism coincided with high graft-versus-host to host-versus-graft clonal ratios in allografts. Recipient marrow contained GvH clones, some of which appeared first in ileum or blood.

The CDR3 sequence is 15 residues long. Germline assignment: CDR1 MNHEY and CDR2 SMNVEV (reference sequence). With 3 bases clipped from V and 2 bases from J, the junction kept 5 bases outside the gene matches. This clone was counted once. As yet, its antigen is unknown. Assay used: immunoSEQ multiplex PCR; TCRdb lists only in-frame clones, some missing. The sample holds about 94,000 clones; about 91% are singletons and the top ten take around 0.49%. The chain is built from TRBV27 and TRBJ2-3; 7 positions agree with TRBD2. The TCR comes from a human donor who received an intestinal transplant. Here the sequenced sample was unstimulated CD8+ T cells sorted from spleen or lymph node cells, taken before intestinal transplant. CDR3 coding DNA: TGTGCCAGCAGTTTGCTAGCGGTACCCACAGATACGCAGTATTTT. This encodes CASSLLAVPTDTQYF.